This T cell receptor beta chain was profiled in a study of cytomegalovirus exposure and HLA in healthy donors. The sample holds one count of this clone. The primer mix had 60 Vbeta and 13 Jbeta primers. Sequenced by immunoSEQ multiplex PCR; TCRdb stores in-frame clones only, minus some. The sample has fewer than 150,000 clones, about four fifths seen once. CDR1 LNHDA and CDR2 SQIVND come from the germline V gene (reference sequence). The length of the CDR3 is 16 residues. Trimming removed 7 bases from V and 1 base from J; junction bases left unmatched: 11. Input material: PBMCs. The chain joins TRBV19 to TRBJ1-1; 8 positions agree with TRBD1. The sequence was obtained from a man aged 40-49 years in good health and CMV-seropositive. The CDR3 DNA follows: TGTGCCAGTACAGGGGGCGTATCCTCATGGAACACTGAAGCTTTCTTT. It is translated as CASTGGVSSWNTEAFF.